This T cell receptor beta chain was retrieved from a study of control samples from healthy donors and cancer patients. Trimming shortened V by 7 bases and J by 1 base, and 7 bases separated the two germline ends. CDR1 SQVTM and CDR2 ANQGSEA come from the germline V gene. This CDR3 region has 12 residues. Assay: immunoSEQ multiplex PCR; the TCRdb copy retains only in-frame clones and omits some. The top ten hold roughly a sixth of the sample, which has approximately 44,000 clones, 65% to 80% seen once. This clone was observed a few times. The origin of this receptor is a male donor with melanoma. The chain employs TRBV29-1 and TRBJ2-2; D unresolved. The sequenced sample was formalin-fixed, paraffin-embedded tissue. For the CDR3, the DNA is TGCAGCGGCAGGCGGAACACCGGGGAGCTGTTTTTT. This sequence encodes CSGRRNTGELFF.